The 27 T cell receptor beta chains given below trace back to one sample, sequenced in a study of cytomegalovirus exposure and HLA in healthy donors. A multiplex PCR was run with 60 Vbeta primers and 13 Jbeta primers. Produced via immunoSEQ multiplex PCR; TCRdb's table is partial and in-frame only. Of over 95,000 clones detected, about 79% appear once; the ten largest clones hold more than 2%. The specimen was PBMCs. The receptor source for this set is a human donor in good health.

This clone was counted between two and nine times. CDR3 nucleotides: TGTGCCAGCAGCCCCCGGGTAGCGGGGCAGCAGTTCTTC. Translation: CASSPRVAGQQFF. The chain is built from TRBV7-2 and TRBJ2-1; 8 bases are shared with TRBD2. The CDR3 runs to 13 residues. J lost 11 bases, V lost 5 bases, and 8 bases had no gene match. Germline V CDR1 and CDR2: SGHTA, FQGNSA.

CDR3: CASSVGTGGFTGELFF. CDR3 in DNA: TGTGCCAGCAGCGTAGGGACGGGGGGGTTCACCGGGGAGCTGTTTTTT. The V and J genes are TRBV9 and TRBJ2-2; 8 nucleotides match TRBD2. The trim removed 0 bases at V and 4 bases at J, leaving 5 bases unmatched. Germline loops: CDR1 SGDLS, CDR2 YYNGEE. CDR3 length: 16 residues.

V usage is TRBV11-2 and J usage is TRBJ2-1, with 9 bases fitting TRBD2. CDR3 size: 13 residues. Per germline, CDR1 SGHAT and CDR2 FQNNGV. V dropped 5 bases and J dropped 5; count of bases not matched to a gene: 1. CDR3 nucleotide sequence: TGTGCCAGCAGCAGACTAGCGGACAATGAGCAGTTCTTC. Translation: CASSRLADNEQFF.

The CDR3 DNA reads as TGTGCCAGCAGCACCCGACAGGGGGCTTGTGGCTACACCTTC. It translates to CASSTRQGACGYTF. This rearrangement joins TRBV9 to TRBJ1-2; 10 nucleotides agree with TRBD1. The CDR3 has 14 residues. Trimming cost V 4 bases and J 7 bases; bases outside gene matches: 7. CDR1 and CDR2 from the germline V gene are SGDLS and YYNGEE.

The chain couples TRBV7-8 to TRBJ2-1, with 15 bases lining up with TRBD2. V gave up 1 base and J gave up 5 bases; unmatched junction bases: 12. This CDR3 contains 20 residues. CDR1 is SGHVS and CDR2 is FQNEAQ in the germline V gene. The CDR3 bases are TGTGCCAGCAGCTTAGAACCCGGGACTAGCGGGAGGCCCAGGGACAATGAGCAGTTCTTC. Translated: CASSLEPGTSGRPRDNEQFF.

The J gene is TRBJ2-5, the V gene TRBV27; TRBD1 might be the D (5 bases). The CDR3 contains 13 residues. Germline V gene data show CDR1 as MNHEY and CDR2 as SMNVEV (reference sequence). V gave up 2 bases and J gave up 5 bases, with 9 bases separating them. The CDR3 coding sequence is TGTGCCAGCAGTTTAATGGGGCACGAGACCCAGTACTTC. Protein product: CASSLMGHETQYF.

This clone is a singleton in its sample. The CDR3 DNA is TGTGCCAGCAGTTTATGGCCGAGGGGGTCTGGAAACACCATATATTTT. Amino acid sequence: CASSLWPRGSGNTIYF. This rearrangement joins TRBV28 to TRBJ1-3; D perhaps matches TRBD1 (6 bases). Germline V lookup: CDR1 MDHEN, CDR2 SYDVKM. This CDR3 region has 16 residues. V was clipped by 0 bases and J by 1 base, with 10 bases between them.

This clone was seen more than once but under ten times. V gene TRBV5-4 combines with J gene TRBJ2-7; a weak D match, TRBD1 (6 bases). Germline V CDR1 and CDR2: SGHNT, YYREEE (reference sequence). The CDR3 extends over 15 amino acids. The V end was cut by 2 bases, the J end by 7 bases, with 19 bases between. The CDR3 loop is CASSFPVGASYEQYF. As DNA, the CDR3 is TGTGCCAGCAGCTTCCCGGTGGGGGCAAGCTATGAGCAGTACTTC. Full variable domain (outside the CDR3, taken from reference TRBV5-4 and TRBJ2-7): ETGVTQSPTHLIKTRGQQVTLRCSSQSGHNTVSWYQQALGQGPQFIFQYYREEENGRGNFPPRFSGLQFPNYSSELNVNALELDDSALYLCASSFPVGASYEQYFGPGTRLTVT.

The rearrangement uses TRBV28 and TRBJ2-3; weak D call: TRBD1 (6 bases). The CDR3 runs to 18 residues. Trimming left V 10 bases short and J 0 bases short, with 26 bases between. Germline V gene sequence: CDR1 MDHEN, CDR2 SYDVKM. The CDR3 DNA reads as TGTGCCACCTCATATCTCAGACAGGCAGCGGCTAGCACAGATACGCAGTATTTT. It is translated as CATSYLRQAAASTDTQYF. Drawing the rest from reference TRBV28 and TRBJ2-3, the complete variable domain is DVKVTQSSRYLVKRTGEKVFLECVQDMDHENMFWYRQDPGLGLRLIYFSYDVKMKEKGDIPEGYSVSREKKERFSLILESASTNQTSMYLCATSYLRQAAASTDTQYFGPGTRLTVL.

The genes are TRBV19 and TRBJ2-3; possibly TRBD2 for D (6 bases). Trimming left V 3 bases short and J 0 bases short, with 13 bases between. Germline V gene data show CDR1 as LNHDA and CDR2 as SQIVND (reference sequence). CDR3 size: 16 residues. This chain's CDR3 is CASSIVGGISTDTQYF. DNA for the CDR3: TGTGCCAGTAGTATTGTGGGCGGGATAAGCACAGATACGCAGTATTTT.

The J gene is TRBJ2-3, the V gene TRBV5-4, with 10 bases lining up with TRBD2. V was pared by 0 bases and J by 6 bases, with 7 bases of the junction left unmatched. Germline V lookup: CDR1 SGHNT, CDR2 YYREEE (reference sequence). The CDR3 has 16 residues. The CDR3 region is CASSLAPSGGIDTQYF. CDR3 nucleotides: TGTGCCAGCAGCTTGGCCCCTAGCGGGGGTATCGATACGCAGTATTTT.

This chain joins TRBV2 and TRBJ1-2, with a tentative D call TRBD1 (5 bases). This CDR3 region has 14 residues. V was clipped by 3 bases and J by 4 bases, with 12 bases between them. CDR1 and CDR2 (germline): SNHLY, FYNNEI. This chain's CDR3 is CASSDPTVIYGYTF. The CDR3 DNA follows: TGTGCCAGCAGTGACCCGACAGTGATCTATGGCTACACCTTC.

The rearrangement uses TRBV19 and TRBJ1-1; D is possibly TRBD1 (5 bases). This CDR3 comprises 12 residues. The V and J ends lost 7 bases and 7 bases respectively, with 13 bases between them. Germline values: CDR1 LNHDA, CDR2 SQIVND (reference sequence). In DNA form, the CDR3 reads TGTGCCAGTACCCAGGGACTGATTGAAGCTTTCTTT. Translated: CASTQGLIEAFF.

In its sample, this clone was seen a few times. The genes are TRBV28 and TRBJ1-4; D is possibly TRBD1 (6 bases). CDR3 length equals 14 residues. V shed 4 bases and J shed 7 bases, with 13 bases lying between them. CDR1 and CDR2 (germline): MDHEN, SYDVKM. The CDR3 nucleotides are TGTGCCAGCAGTTCGGGCAGGGGTCTTGAAAAACTGTTTTTT. Translation: CASSSGRGLEKLFF.

The rearrangement joins TRBV5-1 to TRBJ1-1, with D possibly being TRBD1 (5 bases). CDR1 is SGHRS and CDR2 is YFSETQ in the germline V gene. V was clipped by 4 bases and J by 0 bases, with 22 bases between them. This CDR3 has 18 amino acids. CDR3 protein: CASSRGELREEMNTEAFF. DNA for the CDR3: TGCGCCAGCAGCCGGGGGGAACTAAGAGAAGAAATGAACACTGAAGCTTTCTTT.

The genes are TRBV5-1 and TRBJ2-3; 7 bases align to TRBD2. J gave up 2 bases and V 3 bases, and 6 bases lay outside the gene matches. In germline, CDR1 is SGHRS, CDR2 YFSETQ. The CDR3 sequence is 15 residues long. The CDR3 sequence is CASSSERGPTDTQYF. In nucleotides, the CDR3 is TGCGCCAGCAGCTCCGAGCGGGGCCCCACAGATACGCAGTATTTT.

This clone appeared a few times. The chain has TRBV29-1 and TRBJ2-3; 8 nucleotides match TRBD2. Germline V CDR1 and CDR2: SQVTM, ANQGSEA. The CDR3 has 12 residues. Trimming cost V 6 bases and J 4 bases; bases outside gene matches: 3. This CDR3 is CSVRTSPDTQYF. CDR3 DNA: TGCAGCGTAAGGACTAGCCCAGATACGCAGTATTTT.

This chain joins TRBV6-6 and TRBJ1-1; unclear D gene. Per germline, CDR1 MNHNY and CDR2 SVGAGI (reference sequence). CDR3 length: 13 amino acids. V was clipped by 5 bases and J by 4 bases, with 11 bases between them. Here the CDR3 reads CASSLFGATEAFF. The CDR3 DNA sequence: TGTGCCAGCAGTCTCTTCGGTGCCACTGAAGCTTTCTTT.

This chain uses TRBV18 with TRBJ2-2; 7 nucleotides match TRBD1. V shed 2 bases, J shed 4 bases, and the junction held 7 bases outside the gene matches. This CDR3 has 16 residues. Germline CDR1 and CDR2: KGHSH and LQKENI. The CDR3, as DNA: TGTGCCAGCTCACCATCGACAGGGATAAGCACCGGGGAGCTGTTTTTT. Translating gives CASSPSTGISTGELFF.

This chain uses TRBV2 with TRBJ2-7, with D possibly being TRBD1 (6 bases). There are 15 residues in the CDR3. Trimming cost V 6 bases and J 3 bases, with 18 bases left between them. Germline V gene data show CDR1 as SNHLY and CDR2 as FYNNEI. The CDR3: CASRVSRGNGYEQYF. The CDR3 DNA is TGTGCCAGCAGGGTGAGCAGGGGTAATGGCTACGAGCAGTACTTC.

The chain carries TRBV6-5 and TRBJ2-7, with 7 bases fitting TRBD1. CDR3 length: 14 amino acids. With 6 bases clipped from V and 3 bases from J, the junction kept 8 bases outside the gene matches. The germline V gene has CDR1 MNHEY and CDR2 SVGAGI. The CDR3 loop reads CASSRGGTGYEQYF. CDR3 DNA sequence: TGTGCCAGCAGCCGAGGGGGCACGGGCTACGAGCAGTACTTC.

The chain is built from TRBV19 and TRBJ1-6; a possible D gene is TRBD1 (6 bases). This CDR3 has 15 amino acids. V was clipped by 5 bases and J by 6 bases, with 14 bases between them. Germline-derived CDR1 and CDR2 are LNHDA and SQIVND (reference sequence). CDR3 region: CASSSLTGVNSPLHF. Here the CDR3 DNA reads TGTGCCAGTAGTTCTTTGACAGGCGTTAATTCACCCCTCCACTTT. The full variable domain, in which reference TRBV19 and TRBJ1-6 provide the parts outside the CDR3, is DGGITQSPKYLFRKEGQNVTLSCEQNLNHDAMYWYRQDPGQGLRLIYYSQIVNDFQKGDIAEGYSVSREKKESFPLTVTSAQKNPTAFYLCASSSLTGVNSPLHFGNGTRLTVT.

The V call is TRBV7-2, the J call TRBJ1-2, with D hard to call. The germline V gene has CDR1 SGHTA and CDR2 FQGNSA. There are 15 residues in the CDR3. V was cut by 3 bases and J by 3 bases, with 14 bases left in between. The CDR3, as DNA: TGTGCCAGCAGCTTTCCGGAGGGTGGGTACTATGGCTACACCTTC. It codes for CASSFPEGGYYGYTF.

This clone has only a few counts. J is TRBJ2-7 and V is TRBV6-1, with D possibly TRBD2 on 5 matching bases. The CDR3 loop spans 13 amino acids. In germline, CDR1 is MNHNS, CDR2 SASEGT. V lost 7 bases and J 4 bases, leaving 14 bases between the germline ends. The CDR3 sequence: CASIKGGRYEQYF. The CDR3 DNA reads as TGTGCCAGCATAAAAGGAGGCAGGTACGAGCAGTACTTC.

The table lists this clone with a few counts. The rearrangement links TRBV5-1 to TRBJ1-4; maybe TRBD1 (6 bases). CDR1 SGHRS and CDR2 YFSETQ come from the germline V gene. V gave up 4 bases and J gave up 6 bases, with 13 bases separating them. CDR3 size: 14 residues. The CDR3 loop is CASSIQGRDEKLFF. The CDR3 region has the DNA TGCGCCAGCAGCATACAGGGACGAGATGAAAAACTGTTTTTT.

V and J are TRBV30 and TRBJ2-7; 9 nucleotides agree with TRBD1. The J segment lost 3 bases and the V segment lost 7 bases, leaving 10 bases of the junction unmatched. The length of the CDR3 is 14 residues. In germline, CDR1 is GTSNPN, CDR2 SVGIG (reference sequence). DNA of the CDR3: TGTGCCTTCACCCGGGACAGGGACCGCTACGAGCAGTACTTC. Translation gives CAFTRDRDRYEQYF.

This chain joins TRBV5-1 and TRBJ2-1, with 7 nucleotides matching TRBD2. The CDR3 is 15 residues long. With V trimmed by 1 base and J by 4 bases, 5 bases remained unmatched. The V gene's germline CDR1 is SGHRS and CDR2 YFSETQ. Here the CDR3 reads CASSLYSGSYNEQFF. The CDR3 bases are TGCGCCAGCAGCTTGTATAGCGGGTCGTACAATGAGCAGTTCTTC.